This T cell receptor (beta chain) comes out of a study of T-cell memory formation after mild COVID-19. General observations from the study: Contracting CD4+ clones lay largely in CM and EM, with CD8+ ones residing in EMRA. Clones that contracted from day 15 to 85 were balanced CD4/CD8, while later expanders leaned CD4+. Nothing confirmed that second-wave clones peaking on day 37 were specific for SARS-CoV-2.

In germline, CDR1 is MGHRA, CDR2 YSYEKL. This CDR3 spans 15 amino acids. The V and J ends lost 1 base and 2 bases respectively, with 12 bases between them. From 5'RACE with constant-segment primers came TCR alpha and TCR beta cDNA libraries that carried sample barcodes and UMIs. TCRdb re-called the 5' RACE reads with MiXCR, one entry per CDR3 protein. The sample has approximately 440,000 distinct CDR3 sequences; 20% are singletons. This clonotype was picked up a small number of times. The antigen remains unidentified. Sequencing was done on a sample of PBMCs or a T cell subset sorted from them (not recorded which). The receptor was isolated from an adult woman who had mild COVID-19 (a few samples of this study predate the infection). Cell type and time point are not known. The chain has TRBV4-1 and TRBJ2-7; D may be TRBD1 (5 bases). CDR3 loop: CASSQATVTTYEQYF. The CDR3 DNA reads as TGCGCCAGCAGCCAAGCGACAGTGACAACCTACGAGCAGTACTTC.